Following are 32 T cell receptor beta chains from one sample sequenced in a study of blood T cell repertoires in COVID-19. Sequencing was performed with immunoSEQ multiplex PCR; in TCRdb, only in-frame clones are kept and a portion is missing. The profile shows approximately 200,000 clones, roughly 90% of them singletons. Sequencing was carried out using peripheral blood. The receptors were gathered from a woman aged 55-75 years with acute or convalescent COVID-19.

The chain recombines TRBV2 with TRBJ2-2; 7 nucleotides agree with TRBD2. Germline CDR1 and CDR2: SNHLY and FYNNEI. The CDR3 is made up of 16 amino acids. The V gene end was trimmed by 5 bases and the J gene end by 4 bases; junction bases not matched to a gene: 10. The chain's CDR3 is CASSPLFGRSTGELFF. CDR3 bases: TGTGCCAGCAGTCCACTATTCGGGAGGTCCACCGGGGAGCTGTTTTTT. The complete variable domain, with remaining parts taken from reference TRBV2 and TRBJ2-2, reads EPEVTQTPSHQVTQMGQEVILRCVPISNHLYFYWYRQILGQKVEFLVSFYNNEISEKSEIFDDQFSVERPDGSNFTLKIRSTKLEDSAMYFCASSPLFGRSTGELFFGEGSRLTVL.

The V and J genes are TRBV20-1 and TRBJ2-3; TRBD2 agrees at 8 bases. CDR1 and CDR2 (germline): DFQATT, SNEGSKA (reference sequence). Losses at the gene ends were 3 bases for V and 0 bases for J; bases not matched to a gene: 8. There are 16 residues in the CDR3. The CDR3, as DNA: TGCAGTGCTAGTACGCCTAGCGGGTTCAGCACAGATACGCAGTATTTT. It encodes CSASTPSGFSTDTQYF.

V gene TRBV6-1 combines with J gene TRBJ1-2; TRBD1 agrees at 7 bases. Germline V gives CDR1 MNHNS, CDR2 SASEGT. The CDR3 sequence is 16 residues long. V was pared by 1 base and J by 4 bases, with 9 bases of the junction left unmatched. The DNA of the CDR3 is TGTGCCAGCAGTGAAGAATGGGGACAGTGGGGCTATGGCTACACCTTC. Translation gives CASSEEWGQWGYGYTF.

This CDR3 reads CASSRGGSREKLFF. The CDR3 DNA reads as TGTGCCAGCAGTAGGGGGGGATCGCGAGAAAAACTGTTTTTT. V gene TRBV2 combines with J gene TRBJ1-4; tentative D call: TRBD1 (6 bases). The CDR3 runs to 14 residues. The germline V gene encodes CDR1 SNHLY and CDR2 FYNNEI. The ends were cut back, 5 bases at V and 8 bases at J, with 15 bases in the middle.

The rearrangement links TRBV19 to TRBJ1-5, with D possibly matching TRBD1 (5 bases). Germline V gives CDR1 LNHDA, CDR2 SQIVND (reference sequence). V was shortened by 6 bases and J by 1 base, with 10 bases between the two germline ends. CDR3 length: 14 amino acids. In DNA, the CDR3 is TGTGCCAGTAGGGCTCGGGGGAGCAATCAGCCCCAGCATTTT. It translates to CASRARGSNQPQHF.

This clone was seen a handful of times. The J gene is TRBJ2-7, the V gene TRBV6-1; TRBD2 matches at 14 bases. The CDR3 loop spans 19 amino acids. V shed 1 base and J 6 bases; nucleotides not matched to a gene: 14. The germline V gene has CDR1 MNHNS and CDR2 SASEGT. Written as DNA, the CDR3 is TGTGCCAGCAGTGAAGGGTTCTGGACTAGCGGGAGGCGGGGCGGCGAGCAGTACTTC. Its translation is CASSEGFWTSGRRGGEQYF.

V and J are TRBV9 and TRBJ2-5; D may be TRBD1 (5 bases). V was pared by 3 bases and J by 10 bases, with 16 bases between. CDR1 and CDR2 (germline): SGDLS, YYNGEE. CDR3 length: 13 residues. The CDR3 spells CASSAGPLGDQYF. CDR3 in DNA: TGTGCCAGCAGCGCCGGCCCTCTAGGGGACCAGTACTTC.

This clone showed up just once. The chain is built from TRBV2 and TRBJ2-2; the match to TRBD2 covers 16 bases. This CDR3 is 16 amino acids long. After removal of 10 bases from V and 6 bases from J, the junction contained 8 bases not matched to a gene. From germline, CDR1 is SNHLY and CDR2 FYNNEI. The CDR3 nucleotides read TGTGCCATCCCGGGACTAGCGGGGGGGCTAGCCGGGGAGCTGTTTTTT. Its protein product is CAIPGLAGGLAGELFF.

The chain joins TRBV20-1 to TRBJ2-7, with D tentatively TRBD1 (5 bases). V gave up 3 bases and J gave up 7 bases, with 10 bases separating them. Per germline, CDR1 DFQATT and CDR2 SNEGSKA (reference sequence). The CDR3 consists of 11 residues. In DNA, the CDR3 is TGCAGTGCTAGGACAGCTTGGGAGCAGTACTTC. Its protein product is CSARTAWEQYF.

The V call is TRBV7-2, the J call TRBJ1-5, with 8 bases lining up with TRBD1. V shed 7 bases and J 1 base; nucleotides not matched to a gene: 3. The CDR3 is made up of 14 amino acids. The germline V gene encodes CDR1 SGHTA and CDR2 FQGNSA. CDR3 sequence reads: CASNGQGSNQPQHF. The CDR3 nucleotides read TGTGCCAGCAACGGACAGGGAAGCAATCAGCCCCAGCATTTT.

This chain links TRBV7-2 with TRBJ2-1; 15 bases line up with TRBD2. Germline CDR1 SGHTA, CDR2 FQGNSA. V was pared by 6 bases and J by 4 bases, with 7 bases of the junction left unmatched. The CDR3 is made up of 17 amino acids. The DNA of the CDR3 is TGTGCCAGCAGTGCTCCGGGACTAGCGGGAGGATACAATGAGCAGTTCTTC. This translates into CASSAPGLAGGYNEQFF.

This chain uses TRBV29-1 with TRBJ2-3; weak D call: TRBD2 (6 bases). This CDR3 has 17 amino acids. V was clipped by 4 bases and J by 0 bases, with 20 bases between them. The germline V gene has CDR1 SQVTM and CDR2 ANQGSEA. For the CDR3, the DNA is TGCAGCGTTGTCGGCCCCGCGGGACTTCCTAGCACAGATACGCAGTATTTT. It encodes CSVVGPAGLPSTDTQYF.

This chain connects TRBV7-2 to TRBJ1-4; TRBD1 is a possible D gene (6 bases). CDR3 length equals 15 residues. V was cut by 0 bases and J by 5 bases, with 10 bases left in between. Germline loops: CDR1 SGHTA, CDR2 FQGNSA. CDR3 in amino acids: CASSLAGQRNEKLFF. CDR3 nucleotide sequence: TGTGCCAGCAGCTTAGCTGGACAGAGGAATGAAAAACTGTTTTTT.

V usage is TRBV7-9 and J usage is TRBJ2-7; 10 bases match TRBD2. CDR3 length: 15 amino acids. V trimming: 2 bases; J trimming: 2 bases; junction bases outside the gene matches: 3. Germline V gene data show CDR1 as SEHNR and CDR2 as FQNEAQ (reference sequence). The DNA for the CDR3 is TGTGCCAGCAGCTTATCAGCGGGAGGGCCCTACGAGCAGTACTTC. Encoded protein: CASSLSAGGPYEQYF.

This chain joins TRBV14 and TRBJ2-1; TRBD2 matches at 13 bases. With 3 bases clipped from V and 6 bases from J, the junction kept 5 bases outside the gene matches. CDR1 is SGHDN and CDR2 is FVKESK in the germline V gene. This CDR3 contains 16 residues. CDR3 residues: CASSQSTSGRRNEQFF. CDR3 in DNA: TGTGCCAGCAGCCAGTCGACTAGCGGGAGGCGCAATGAGCAGTTCTTC.

The chain recombines TRBV19 with TRBJ1-1; D gene unclear. In germline, CDR1 is LNHDA, CDR2 SQIVND (reference sequence). V dropped 1 base and J dropped 6 bases, with 9 bases sitting between them. This CDR3 spans 13 amino acids. CDR3: CASSIGYSPEAFF. The CDR3 DNA follows: TGTGCCAGTAGTATAGGTTACAGCCCTGAAGCTTTCTTT.

Only one count was recorded for this clone. The chain joins TRBV19 to TRBJ2-1; 8 positions agree with TRBD1. V gave up 6 bases and J gave up 9 bases; unmatched junction bases: 4. There are 12 residues in the CDR3. Germline CDR1 and CDR2: LNHDA and SQIVND (reference sequence). The CDR3 DNA sequence: TGTGCCAGTAGCTTCAGGGGGCGTGAGCAGTTCTTC. Translating it yields CASSFRGREQFF.

The chain combines TRBV6-6 with TRBJ1-5; possibly TRBD1 for D (6 bases). Trimming left V 6 bases short and J 10 bases short, with 22 bases between. Looked up from germline, CDR1 is MNHNY and CDR2 is SVGAGI (reference sequence). The CDR3 totals 15 residues. The DNA for the CDR3 is TGTGCCAGCAGCTCCGGGACACCATCCTCCAGCCCCCAGCATTTT. It codes for CASSSGTPSSSPQHF.

The gene calls are TRBV3-1 (or the pseudogene TRBV3-2) and TRBJ1-2; weak D call: TRBD1 (5 bases). Per the germline V gene, CDR1 is LGHDT and CDR2 is YNNKEL (reference sequence). This CDR3 region has 14 residues. V gave up 0 bases and J gave up 8 bases, with 13 bases separating them. The CDR3 DNA follows: TGTGCCAGCAGCCAAGATGCAGGGCGCCGGGGCTACACCTTC. Its translation is CASSQDAGRRGYTF.

The chain uses TRBV24-1 and TRBJ2-1, with TRBD1 matching over 10 bases. The CDR3 has 16 amino acids. V gave up 5 bases and J gave up 2 bases; unmatched junction bases: 5. Germline-derived CDR1 and CDR2 are KGHDR and SFDVKD. The CDR3 DNA sequence: TGTGCCACCAGTGCTACCGGGACAGGGGCCTACAATGAGCAGTTCTTC. This sequence encodes CATSATGTGAYNEQFF.

This chain joins TRBV4-3 and TRBJ1-3; D uncertain. V was pared by 0 bases and J by 1 base, with 10 bases between. Germline CDR1 reads LGHNA; CDR2 reads YSLEER. The CDR3 loop spans 16 amino acids. CDR3 sequence (DNA): TGCGCCAGCAGCCAAGACCCCCTCGGGTCTGGAAACACCATATATTTT. It is translated as CASSQDPLGSGNTIYF.

Only one count was recorded for this clone. This chain uses TRBV11-2 with TRBJ2-7; D remains ambiguous. CDR1 is SGHAT, CDR2 FQNNGV, per germline. V lost 2 bases and J lost 2, with 16 bases in between. This CDR3 is 16 amino acids long. CDR3 region: CASSLTRLLRPYEQYF. CDR3 nucleotides: TGTGCCAGCAGCTTAACTCGGCTACTACGTCCCTACGAGCAGTACTTC. The full variable domain, with the rest looked up from reference TRBV11-2 and TRBJ2-7, is EAGVAQSPRYKIIEKRQSVAFWCNPISGHATLYWYQQILGQGPKLLIQFQNNGVVDDSQLPKDRFSAERLKGVDSTLKIQPAKLEDSAVYLCASSLTRLLRPYEQYFGPGTRLTVT.

The chain is built from TRBV19 and TRBJ2-5; TRBD1 might be the D (6 bases). This CDR3 has 16 residues. Germline V gives CDR1 LNHDA, CDR2 SQIVND (reference sequence). Between the trimmed V and J ends, which lost 5 bases and 5 bases, there was a span of 21 bases. In DNA form, the CDR3 reads TGTGCCAGTAGTGCTAACAGGGTAGGAGTAGTGGAGACCCAGTACTTC. It codes for CASSANRVGVVETQYF.

This chain connects TRBV12-1 to TRBJ2-7; TRBD1 is the table's D call and was not checked against the DNA. TRBV12-1 is marked as a pseudogene. CDR3 length: 15 amino acids. CDR3 amino acids: CASGGPSRTFYEQYF. The CDR3 nucleotides are TGTGCCAGCGGGGGCCCCTCAAGGACTTTCTACGAGCAGTACTTC.

The chain joins TRBV7-2 to TRBJ2-7, with no clear D. The V end was cut by 2 bases, the J end by 2 bases, with 7 bases between. CDR1 and CDR2 from the germline V gene are SGHTA and FQGNSA. The CDR3 runs 13 residues. Here the CDR3 reads CASSLTTTYEQYF. CDR3 nucleotides: TGTGCCAGCAGCTTAACTACCACCTACGAGCAGTACTTC.

This chain connects TRBV9 to TRBJ1-2; D remains unclear. CDR3 size: 13 residues. The V gene's germline CDR1 is SGDLS and CDR2 YYNGEE. The V end lost 6 bases, the J end lost 8 bases, and 17 bases lay between the germline ends. CDR3 coding DNA: TGTGCCAGCACCGAGGACTCAAGGAGGGGCTACACCTTC. Translated: CASTEDSRRGYTF.

This clone was observed a handful of times. This rearrangement joins TRBV2 to TRBJ1-2; the D gene is possibly TRBD1 (5 bases). The CDR3 covers 13 residues. The germline V and J ends were trimmed by 6 bases and 5 bases, with 13 bases remaining between them. The germline V gene encodes CDR1 SNHLY and CDR2 FYNNEI. The CDR3 DNA reads TGTGCCAGCAGGGACACTACACCTTATGGCTACACCTTC. Translation gives CASRDTTPYGYTF.

CDR3 nucleotides: TGCGCCAGCAGCTTGGGATCGGTTGAAAAACTGTTTTTT. It is translated as CASSLGSVEKLFF. This sequence joins TRBV5-1 and TRBJ1-4, with D hard to call. The V end lost 0 bases, the J end lost 7 bases, and 7 bases lay between the germline ends. The CDR3 consists of 13 residues. Per germline, CDR1 SGHRS and CDR2 YFSETQ.

This chain connects TRBV18 to TRBJ2-1; 7 bases line up with TRBD2. The CDR3 loop spans 13 amino acids. Germline CDR1 and CDR2: KGHSH and LQKENI. The V gene end was trimmed by 0 bases and the J gene end by 8 bases; junction bases not matched to a gene: 1. In DNA form, the CDR3 reads TGTGCCAGCTCACCACCGGCGGGAGATGAGCAGTTCTTC. Translation gives CASSPPAGDEQFF.

The chain has TRBV24-1 and TRBJ2-1; TRBD2 matches at 9 bases. Germline V lookup: CDR1 KGHDR, CDR2 SFDVKD. The CDR3 contains 16 residues. V dropped 5 bases and J dropped 2; count of bases not matched to a gene: 6. CDR3 amino acids: CATSGLTSGPYNEQFF. In DNA form, the CDR3 reads TGTGCCACCAGTGGCCTGACTAGCGGCCCCTACAATGAGCAGTTCTTC.

V usage is TRBV3-1 (or the pseudogene TRBV3-2) and J usage is TRBJ2-7, with no clear D. In germline, CDR1 is LGHDT, CDR2 YNNKEL (reference sequence). This CDR3 is built from 12 residues. V was shortened by 2 bases and J by 2 bases, with 4 bases between the two germline ends. CDR3 sequence: CASSQSTYEQYF. The CDR3 DNA sequence: TGTGCCAGCAGCCAATCTACCTACGAGCAGTACTTC.

This CDR3 is CASVTTGASSGNTIYF. The CDR3 nucleotides read TGTGCCAGCGTTACCACAGGGGCCAGCTCTGGAAACACCATATATTTT. The V gene is TRBV28, the J gene TRBJ1-3; 7 bases fit TRBD1. After removal of 8 bases from V and 0 bases from J, the junction contained 10 bases not matched to a gene. The germline gives CDR1 MDHEN, CDR2 SYDVKM. The CDR3 length is 16 residues.